This is a list of T cell receptor beta chains from one sample in a study of T-cell reconstitution after alpha-beta-depleted transplantation in children. TCRdb called the PCR reads again in MiXCR, with one record for every CDR3 protein. Of about 830,000 distinct CDR3 sequences listed, roughly 15% are singletons. Material: PBMCs, mostly from graft donor cells, obtained 360 days after TCRalphabeta/CD19-depleted stem cell transplant. Every receptor here comes from a male patient between 5 and 17 years old who had a stem cell transplant for acute lymphoblastic leukemia, so the T cells may come from the graft donor. The CDR3 runs from the conserved cysteine through the conserved F or W. The size entry is marked missing in some rows and otherwise reads once, few, many or a size class.

cdr3_aa j_call v_call clone_size
CASSLADSYNEQFF TRBJ2-1 TRBV5-1 many
CASSYGGTGEAPQHF TRBJ1-5 TRBV6-5 few
CASSSLGGRLSGYTF TRBJ1-2 TRBV27 many
CASSSQGGTSGPPPYEQYF TRBJ2-7 TRBV3-1 .
CASSPTPQGPQTLGETQYF TRBJ2-5 TRBV28 few
CASSLGLTSEGRVGQETQYF TRBJ2-5 TRBV5-1 few
CASSLGIAGTDTQYF TRBJ2-3 TRBV7-3 few
CASRNDFSTDTQYF TRBJ2-3 TRBV19 .
CASSGLIQETQYF TRBJ2-5 TRBV5-1 .
CASSPPGTRLYEQYF TRBJ2-7 TRBV7-9 few
CAWSGQYEQYF TRBJ2-7 TRBV30 few
CASSLSAGPQETQYF TRBJ2-5 TRBV5-1 .
CSAVSSGRTDTQYF TRBJ2-3 TRBV20-1 .
CASTRTAEGDIQYF TRBJ2-4 TRBV5-1 .
CASSPPPAFTGELFF TRBJ2-2 TRBV27 .
CASSESVLGDSYEQYF TRBJ2-7 TRBV25-1 few
CASSQGAISWSSYNEQFF TRBJ2-1 TRBV4-1 few
CASSQEPGSYNEQFF TRBJ2-1 TRBV4-3 .
CASSLDRLSPNEKLFF TRBJ1-4 TRBV7-8 few
CASSTDGGYEQYF TRBJ2-7 TRBV7-9 few
CASSSLAGETDTQYF TRBJ2-3 TRBV7-9 many
CASSSLREWITQYF TRBJ2-3 TRBV6-5 .
CSVEGSGRFGNEQFF TRBJ2-1 TRBV29-1 .
CASSFPGGIEPFEQFF TRBJ2-1 TRBV7-3 many
CASSLGLLGSNQPQHF TRBJ1-5 TRBV7-9 once
CASSLEGAYNSPLHF TRBJ1-6 TRBV5-1 few
CASTLAGPLSYNEQFF TRBJ2-1 TRBV5-1 few
CAISEPPVGTRLPNTGELFF TRBJ2-2 TRBV10-3 few
CASRPHDRVTGELFF TRBJ2-2 TRBV6-1 .
CASSLAGLARVGEQYF TRBJ2-7 TRBV5-1 .
CASSEAGRLPGNTIYF TRBJ1-3 TRBV2 few